The 31 T cell receptor beta chains below come from one sample, sequenced in a study of blood T cell repertoires in COVID-19. TCRdb's copy holds only in-frame clones and misses some; the assay was immunoSEQ multiplex PCR. The sample carries 400,000 to 500,000 clones, about nine tenths recorded once. Sequencing was carried out using peripheral blood. The source of these receptors is a young woman with active or convalescent COVID-19.

The chain links TRBV15 to TRBJ1-5; the D gene is possibly TRBD1 (6 bases). This CDR3 spans 15 amino acids. CDR1 and CDR2 from the germline V gene are LNHNV and YYDKDF (reference sequence). Trimming pared 5 bases from V and 6 bases from J, leaving 17 bases between. The CDR3 bases are TGTGCCACCAGCGGGATGAGGGGGATCGGTCAGCCCCAGCATTTT. Its translation: CATSGMRGIGQPQHF.

This clone was seen a single time. This chain uses TRBV6-5 with TRBJ1-4; possible D gene TRBD1, 5 bases. The germline CDR1 and CDR2 sequences are MNHEY and SVGAGI. Between the trimmed V and J ends, which lost 6 bases and 5 bases, there was a span of 13 bases. The CDR3 is made up of 14 amino acids. The CDR3 reads CASRQGSVNEKLFF. The CDR3 DNA reads as TGTGCCAGCAGGCAGGGCTCCGTCAATGAAAAACTGTTTTTT.

V and J are TRBV5-6 and TRBJ2-2; no clear D. Germline V gene lookup returns CDR1 SGHDT and CDR2 YYEEEE. This CDR3 is built from 17 residues. V was cut by 4 bases and J by 0 bases, with 16 bases left in between. In nucleotides, the CDR3 is TGTGCCAGCAGCCAAGGTGTCGGAGTCGCGAACACCGGGGAGCTGTTTTTT. Translation: CASSQGVGVANTGELFF.

The CDR3 nucleotides read TGTGCCAGCAGCCGGGGGGGCGAGCAGTACTTC. Translated: CASSRGGEQYF. The chain links TRBV6-2 or TRBV6-3 to TRBJ2-7; TRBD2 aligns across 8 bases. V was clipped by 6 bases and J by 6 bases; unmatched bases: 1. The CDR3 sequence is 11 residues long. CDR1 and CDR2 from the germline V gene are MNHEY and SVGEGT.

J is TRBJ2-3 and V is TRBV6-5; D gene unclear. The V gene's germline CDR1 is MNHEY and CDR2 SVGAGI. The CDR3 totals 11 residues. Trimming stripped 6 bases from V and 2 bases from J, with 3 bases between. As DNA, the CDR3 is TGTGCCAGCAGCCTCACAGATACGCAGTATTTT. It encodes CASSLTDTQYF.

In its sample, this clone was seen once. V gene TRBV4-1 combines with J gene TRBJ1-2; 10 bases are a match to TRBD1. There are 15 residues in the CDR3. Per germline, CDR1 MGHRA and CDR2 YSYEKL. After removal of 0 bases from V and 3 bases from J, the junction contained 1 base not matched to a gene. CDR3 coding DNA: TGCGCCAGCAGCCAAGAAGACAGGGGGCACTATGGCTACACCTTC. Amino acid sequence: CASSQEDRGHYGYTF.

The V and J genes are TRBV10-2 and TRBJ2-7; 10 nucleotides align to TRBD2. The CDR3 sequence is 15 residues long. Germline V gives CDR1 WSHSY, CDR2 SAAADI. The V and J ends lost 7 bases and 5 bases, in that order; junction bases with no gene match: 11. The CDR3 sequence: CASIPGSSGSHEQYF. CDR3 in DNA: TGCGCCAGCATCCCGGGGTCTAGCGGGAGTCACGAGCAGTACTTC.

This sequence joins TRBV5-5 and TRBJ1-2; 8 bases are a match to TRBD1. Germline V gives CDR1 SGHKS, CDR2 YYEKEE (reference sequence). The CDR3 extends over 14 amino acids. V lost 2 bases and J lost 2; bases outside the gene matches: 2. For the CDR3, the DNA is TGTGCCAGCAGCTTACAGGGGGAGAACTATGGCTACACCTTC. This codes for CASSLQGENYGYTF.

The gene calls are TRBV28 and TRBJ1-2; D possibly corresponds to TRBD1 (5 bases). CDR1 is MDHEN, CDR2 SYDVKM, per germline. Between the trimmed V and J ends, which lost 7 bases and 4 bases, there was a span of 13 bases. This CDR3 spans 13 amino acids. The CDR3 DNA reads TGTGCCAGCAAAATTCAGGGCTCCTATGGCTACACCTTC. Translating gives CASKIQGSYGYTF.

This chain links TRBV4-1 with TRBJ1-1, with a tentative D call TRBD1 (6 bases). Trimming shortened V by 4 bases and J by 7 bases, and 13 bases separated the two germline ends. The V gene's germline CDR1 is MGHRA and CDR2 YSYEKL. The CDR3 is 13 amino acids. CDR3 sequence reads: CASSRNDRSEAFF. CDR3 DNA sequence: TGCGCCAGCAGCCGCAATGACAGGAGTGAAGCTTTCTTT.

The chain has TRBV19 and TRBJ2-5; TRBD2 matches 12 bases. Trimming at V came to 6 bases and at J to 6 bases, leaving 5 bases not matched to a gene. The CDR3 loop spans 14 amino acids. CDR1 and CDR2 from the germline V gene are LNHDA and SQIVND (reference sequence). The CDR3: CASSQTSGSQTQYF. CDR3 coding DNA: TGTGCCAGTAGCCAGACTAGCGGGAGTCAGACCCAGTACTTC.

The chain has TRBV5-1 and TRBJ1-1; 7 bases line up with TRBD1. Losses at the gene ends were 4 bases for V and 0 bases for J; bases not matched to a gene: 6. This CDR3 has 15 residues. The germline CDR1 and CDR2 sequences are SGHRS and YFSETQ. CDR3 DNA: TGCGCCAGCAGCCGAGAGACAGGGTTGAACACTGAAGCTTTCTTT. It specifies CASSRETGLNTEAFF.

This chain links TRBV6-2 or TRBV6-3 with TRBJ2-7, with a tentative D call TRBD2 (6 bases). CDR1 and CDR2 from the germline V gene are MNHEY and SVGEGT. The V and J ends lost 3 bases and 4 bases respectively, with 13 bases between them. CDR3 length: 14 amino acids. In nucleotides, the CDR3 is TGTGCCAGCAGTTATTTTAGCGGCCGGTACGAGCAGTACTTC. This encodes CASSYFSGRYEQYF.

The J gene is TRBJ1-2, the V gene TRBV30; the D gene is possibly TRBD1 (6 bases). Deletions cut 0 bases from V and 7 bases from J, with 21 bases between. This CDR3 has 16 residues. CDR1 GTSNPN and CDR2 SVGIG come from the germline V gene (reference sequence). DNA for the CDR3: TGTGCCTGGAGTGTACTGGACAGCCAGACGGGCGCTGGCTACACCTTC. Protein: CAWSVLDSQTGAGYTF.

The chain combines TRBV15 with TRBJ1-2, with D unresolved. Germline CDR1 and CDR2: LNHNV and YYDKDF (reference sequence). This CDR3 has 15 residues. V dropped 1 base and J dropped 0 bases, with 9 bases sitting between them. The CDR3 here is CATSRVTEANYGYTF. The CDR3 bases are TGTGCCACCAGCAGAGTTACAGAAGCTAACTATGGCTACACCTTC.

V usage is TRBV5-6 and J usage is TRBJ2-5, with TRBD2 as a possible D gene (6 bases). The CDR3 sequence is 15 residues long. Germline V gene lookup returns CDR1 SGHDT and CDR2 YYEEEE. Deletions cut 0 bases from V and 4 bases from J, with 13 bases between. The CDR3 DNA sequence: TGTGCCAGCAGCTTGGTTGTGGAGGGTTCAGAGACCCAGTACTTC. Protein: CASSLVVEGSETQYF.

As for this clone: The same CDR3 arises from other DNA sequences in this sample as well. This chain links TRBV11-2 with TRBJ2-7; D is undetermined. The germline V gene has CDR1 SGHAT and CDR2 FQNNGV. Trimming pared 0 bases from V and 1 base from J, leaving 4 bases between. CDR3 length: 13 amino acids. CDR3: CASSLDGSYEQYF. As DNA, the CDR3 is TGTGCCAGCAGCTTAGACGGTTCCTACGAGCAGTACTTC.

CDR3 sequence reads: CASSYGTYLWPQHF. As DNA, the CDR3 is TGTGCCAGCAGTTACGGCACATACCTGTGGCCCCAGCATTTT. J is TRBJ1-5 and V is TRBV6-5; unclear D gene. Trimming left V 2 bases short and J 9 bases short, with 14 bases between. The CDR3 is 14 amino acids. Germline V CDR1 and CDR2: MNHEY, SVGAGI.

The rearrangement joins TRBV4-1 to TRBJ1-4, with 9 nucleotides matching TRBD1. CDR1 and CDR2 (germline): MGHRA, YSYEKL. The CDR3 is 15 amino acids. V dropped 0 bases and J dropped 8; count of bases not matched to a gene: 4. DNA of the CDR3: TGCGCCAGCAGCCAAGAGAGGGACAGGGAAGAAAAACTGTTTTTT. It is translated as CASSQERDREEKLFF.

About this clone itself: Germline and junction disagree at one end, which may indicate a read error. V and J are TRBV29-1 and TRBJ1-3, with D possibly TRBD1 on 5 matching bases. Looked up from germline, CDR1 is SQVTM and CDR2 is ANQGSEA. This CDR3 spans 15 amino acids. The DNA for the CDR3 is TGCAGCGTAGAAGGGGCCGCGAACTCTGGAAACACCATATATTTT. Residues: CSVEGAANSGNTIYF.

CDR3 coding DNA: TGTGCCAGCAGCCGCGTTACTGGACAGGTTACCTACGAGCAGTACTTC. Its translation is CASSRVTGQVTYEQYF. The genes are TRBV3-1 (or the pseudogene TRBV3-2) and TRBJ2-7, with 7 nucleotides matching TRBD1. This CDR3 is built from 16 residues. Germline CDR1 reads LGHDT; CDR2 reads YNNKEL (reference sequence). V gave up 4 bases and J gave up 2 bases; unmatched junction bases: 11.

This chain uses TRBV11-2 with TRBJ1-2, with no clear D. Trimming took 0 bases from V and 8 from J, leaving 16 bases between them. The germline V gene encodes CDR1 SGHAT and CDR2 FQNNGV. The CDR3 runs 15 residues. The CDR3, as DNA: TGTGCCAGCAGCTTAGATCAGTTTCAATCCCAGGGCTACACCTTC. Residues: CASSLDQFQSQGYTF. The whole variable domain, remainder taken from reference TRBV11-2 and TRBJ1-2, is EAGVAQSPRYKIIEKRQSVAFWCNPISGHATLYWYQQILGQGPKLLIQFQNNGVVDDSQLPKDRFSAERLKGVDSTLKIQPAKLEDSAVYLCASSLDQFQSQGYTFGSGTRLTVV.

V usage is TRBV6-1 and J usage is TRBJ2-2; possible D gene TRBD2, 5 bases. This CDR3 is built from 16 residues. V lost 0 bases and J lost 3, with 11 bases in between. Germline V gene data show CDR1 as MNHNS and CDR2 as SASEGT. CDR3 nucleotide sequence: TGTGCCAGCAGTGAAGCGGGAGTTGGGCACACCGGGGAGCTGTTTTTT. It specifies CASSEAGVGHTGELFF.

The chain couples TRBV9 to TRBJ2-5; 7 nucleotides align to TRBD1. The CDR3 loop spans 14 amino acids. The germline V gene has CDR1 SGDLS and CDR2 YYNGEE. V shed 6 bases, J shed 2 bases, and the junction held 7 bases outside the gene matches. This CDR3 reads CASNRGTEQETQYF. Here the CDR3 DNA reads TGTGCCAGCAACAGGGGTACAGAACAAGAGACCCAGTACTTC.

This clone was seen a single time. The CDR3 region is CASSLWTRDTYGYTF. The DNA of the CDR3 is TGCGCCAGCAGCCTCTGGACGAGGGATACCTATGGCTACACCTTC. The rearrangement uses TRBV5-1 and TRBJ1-2; D unclear. The CDR3 loop spans 15 amino acids. CDR1 SGHRS and CDR2 YFSETQ come from the germline V gene. Trimming took off 4 bases at V and 4 bases at J, with 17 bases between the two ends.

The chain combines TRBV19 with TRBJ1-5, with 10 bases lining up with TRBD1. Trimming took 4 bases from V and 5 from J; bases not matched to a gene: 11. This CDR3 has 17 amino acids. The germline V gene encodes CDR1 LNHDA and CDR2 SQIVND (reference sequence). The CDR3 DNA is TGTGCCAGTAGTAGGGGGGCATGGGACAGGGGTTATCAGCCCCAGCATTTT. This encodes CASSRGAWDRGYQPQHF.

The rearrangement links TRBV18 to TRBJ2-1, with TRBD1 identical over 9 bases. The CDR3 totals 18 residues. The germline CDR1 and CDR2 sequences are KGHSH and LQKENI. The V segment lost 0 bases and the J segment 10 bases; nucleotides outside the gene matches: 16. CDR3 amino acids: CASSPPAGSGTGTNEQFF. The CDR3 bases are TGTGCCAGCTCACCACCTGCCGGGTCCGGGACAGGGACTAACGAGCAGTTCTTC.

This clone came up once. The chain joins TRBV2 to TRBJ1-6, with 11 bases that match TRBD1. The germline gives CDR1 SNHLY, CDR2 FYNNEI. The CDR3 has 16 residues. The V gene end was trimmed by 3 bases and the J gene end by 14 bases; junction bases not matched to a gene: 12. CDR3 residues: CASSDQFGTGGTALHF. The CDR3 DNA follows: TGTGCCAGCAGTGATCAGTTCGGGACAGGGGGGACAGCCCTCCACTTT.

The V call is TRBV9, the J call TRBJ1-1, with TRBD1 identical over 8 bases. From germline, CDR1 is SGDLS and CDR2 YYNGEE. The CDR3 is 17 residues long. The trim removed 3 bases at V and 5 bases at J, leaving 15 bases unmatched. This CDR3 is CASSAAGTGFRKTEAFF. The CDR3 DNA is TGTGCCAGCAGCGCTGCCGGGACAGGCTTTAGGAAAACTGAAGCTTTCTTT.

The chain joins TRBV7-2 to TRBJ2-4, with TRBD2 as a possible D gene (5 bases). CDR3 length: 13 amino acids. V lost 5 bases to trimming and J lost 7 bases, with 12 bases between them. The germline V gene has CDR1 SGHTA and CDR2 FQGNSA. The CDR3: CASSGKEANIQYF. In DNA, the CDR3 is TGTGCCAGCAGCGGCAAGGAGGCGAACATTCAGTACTTC.

The gene calls are TRBV10-3 and TRBJ2-5, with unresolved D. Germline V gene sequence: CDR1 ENHRY, CDR2 SYGVKD. The CDR3 length is 16 residues. V was cut by 2 bases and J by 5 bases, with 18 bases left in between. The chain's CDR3 is CAISEPSPRSAETQYF. Here the CDR3 DNA reads TGTGCCATCAGTGAGCCCTCTCCTAGGAGCGCGGAGACCCAGTACTTC.